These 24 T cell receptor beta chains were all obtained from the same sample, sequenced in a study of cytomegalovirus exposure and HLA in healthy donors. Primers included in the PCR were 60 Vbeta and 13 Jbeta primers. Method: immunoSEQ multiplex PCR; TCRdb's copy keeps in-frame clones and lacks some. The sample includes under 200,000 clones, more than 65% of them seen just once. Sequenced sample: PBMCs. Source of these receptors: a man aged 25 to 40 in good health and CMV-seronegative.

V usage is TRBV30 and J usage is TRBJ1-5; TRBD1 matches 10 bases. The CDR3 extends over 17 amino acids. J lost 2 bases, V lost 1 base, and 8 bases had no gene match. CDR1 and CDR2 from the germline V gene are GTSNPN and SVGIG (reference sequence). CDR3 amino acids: CAWSALGGTGGNQPQHF. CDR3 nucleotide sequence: TGTGCCTGGAGTGCCCTCGGTGGGACAGGGGGCAATCAGCCCCAGCATTTT.

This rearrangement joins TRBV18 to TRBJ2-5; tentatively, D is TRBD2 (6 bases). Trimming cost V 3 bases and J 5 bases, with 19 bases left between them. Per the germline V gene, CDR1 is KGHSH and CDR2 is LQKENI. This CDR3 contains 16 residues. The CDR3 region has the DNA TGTGCCAGCTCACCCTACGAATCGGGGGTAGGTGAGACCCAGTACTTC. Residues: CASSPYESGVGETQYF.

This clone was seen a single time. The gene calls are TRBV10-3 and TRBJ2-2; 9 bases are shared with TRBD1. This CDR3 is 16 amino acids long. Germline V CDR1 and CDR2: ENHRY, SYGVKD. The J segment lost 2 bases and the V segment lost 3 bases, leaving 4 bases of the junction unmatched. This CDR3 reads CAISDWDRVNTGELFF. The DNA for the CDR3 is TGTGCCATCAGTGACTGGGACAGGGTAAACACCGGGGAGCTGTTTTTT.

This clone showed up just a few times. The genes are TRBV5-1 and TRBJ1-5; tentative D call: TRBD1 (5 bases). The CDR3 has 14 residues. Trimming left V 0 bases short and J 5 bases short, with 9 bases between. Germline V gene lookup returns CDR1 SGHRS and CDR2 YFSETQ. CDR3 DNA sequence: TGCGCCAGCAGCTTGGTTACAGGAGATCAGCCCCAGCATTTT. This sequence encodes CASSLVTGDQPQHF.

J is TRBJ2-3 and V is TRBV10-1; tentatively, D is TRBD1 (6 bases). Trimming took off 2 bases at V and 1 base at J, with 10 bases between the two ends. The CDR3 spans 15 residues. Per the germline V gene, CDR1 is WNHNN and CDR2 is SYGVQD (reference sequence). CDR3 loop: CASSERYRGTDTQYF. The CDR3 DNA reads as TGCGCCAGCAGTGAGAGGTACAGGGGCACAGATACGCAGTATTTT.

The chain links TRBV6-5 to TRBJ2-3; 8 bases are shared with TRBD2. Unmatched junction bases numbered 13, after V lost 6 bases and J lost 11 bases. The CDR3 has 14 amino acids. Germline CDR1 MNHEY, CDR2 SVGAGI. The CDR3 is CASRPPGLVPKQYF. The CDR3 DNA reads TGTGCCAGCAGGCCTCCGGGACTAGTTCCTAAGCAGTATTTT.

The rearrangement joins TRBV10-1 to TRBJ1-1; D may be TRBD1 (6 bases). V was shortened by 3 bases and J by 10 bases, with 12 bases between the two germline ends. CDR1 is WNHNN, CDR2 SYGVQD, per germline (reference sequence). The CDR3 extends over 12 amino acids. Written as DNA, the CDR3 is TGCGCCAGCAGTGACCGACAGGCCCCAGCTTTCTTT. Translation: CASSDRQAPAFF.

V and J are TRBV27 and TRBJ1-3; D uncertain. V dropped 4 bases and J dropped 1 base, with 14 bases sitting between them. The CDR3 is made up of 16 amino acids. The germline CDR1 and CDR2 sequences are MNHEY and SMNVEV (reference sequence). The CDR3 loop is CASSSLRLLSGNTIYF. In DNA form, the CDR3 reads TGTGCCAGCAGTTCTCTTAGACTCCTTTCTGGAAACACCATATATTTT.

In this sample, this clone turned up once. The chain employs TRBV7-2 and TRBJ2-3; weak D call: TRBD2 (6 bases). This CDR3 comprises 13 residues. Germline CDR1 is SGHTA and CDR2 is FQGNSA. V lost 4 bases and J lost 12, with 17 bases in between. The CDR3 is CASSSELASLQYF. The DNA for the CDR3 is TGTGCCAGCAGCTCAGAACTAGCCTCCCTACAGTATTTT.

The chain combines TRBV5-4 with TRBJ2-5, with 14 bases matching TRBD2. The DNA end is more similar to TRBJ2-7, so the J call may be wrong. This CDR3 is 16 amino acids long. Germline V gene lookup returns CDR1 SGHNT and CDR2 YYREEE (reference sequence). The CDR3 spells CASSRTSGGLPYEQYF. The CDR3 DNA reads TGTGCCAGCAGCAGGACTAGCGGGGGGCTCCCTTACGAGCAGTACTTC.

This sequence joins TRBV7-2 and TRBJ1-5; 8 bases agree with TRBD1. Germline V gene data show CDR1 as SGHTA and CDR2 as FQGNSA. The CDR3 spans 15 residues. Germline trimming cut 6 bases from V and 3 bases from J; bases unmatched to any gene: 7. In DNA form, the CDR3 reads TGTGCCAGCAGTCTAGGGACAGGACTCAATCAGCCCCAGCATTTT. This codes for CASSLGTGLNQPQHF.

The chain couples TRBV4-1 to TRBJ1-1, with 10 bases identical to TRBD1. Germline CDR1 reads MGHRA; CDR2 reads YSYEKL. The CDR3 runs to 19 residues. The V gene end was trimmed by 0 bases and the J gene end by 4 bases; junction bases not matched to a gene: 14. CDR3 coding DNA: TGCGCCAGCAGCCAAGATCATTCCGGACAGGGGGTTCGAGGCACTGAAGCTTTCTTT. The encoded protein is CASSQDHSGQGVRGTEAFF.

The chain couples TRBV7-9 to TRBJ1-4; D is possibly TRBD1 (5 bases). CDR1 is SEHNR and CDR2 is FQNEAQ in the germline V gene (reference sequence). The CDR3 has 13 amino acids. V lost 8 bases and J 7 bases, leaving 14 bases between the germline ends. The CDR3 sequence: CASGFGQGEKLFF. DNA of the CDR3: TGTGCCAGCGGATTTGGGCAGGGTGAAAAACTGTTTTTT.

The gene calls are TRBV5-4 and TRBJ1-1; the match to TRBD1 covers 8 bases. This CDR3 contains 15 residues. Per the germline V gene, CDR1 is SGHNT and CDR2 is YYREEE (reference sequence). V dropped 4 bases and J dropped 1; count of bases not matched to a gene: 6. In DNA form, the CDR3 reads TGTGCCAGCAGCCCCTTCAGGGGGCCGAACACTGAAGCTTTCTTT. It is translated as CASSPFRGPNTEAFF.

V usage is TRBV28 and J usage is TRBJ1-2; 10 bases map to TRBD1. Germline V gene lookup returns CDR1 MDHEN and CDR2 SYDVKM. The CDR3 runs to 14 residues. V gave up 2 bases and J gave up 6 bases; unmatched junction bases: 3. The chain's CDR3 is CASSLPGQGHGYTF. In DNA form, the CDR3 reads TGTGCCAGCAGTTTACCGGGACAGGGGCATGGCTACACCTTC.

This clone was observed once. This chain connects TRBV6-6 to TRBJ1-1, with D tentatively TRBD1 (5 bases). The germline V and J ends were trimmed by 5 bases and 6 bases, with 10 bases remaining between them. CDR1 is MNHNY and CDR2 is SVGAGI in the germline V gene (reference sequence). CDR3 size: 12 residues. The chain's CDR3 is CASSTPGSEAFF. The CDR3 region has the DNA TGTGCCAGCAGTACCCCAGGGTCTGAAGCTTTCTTT.

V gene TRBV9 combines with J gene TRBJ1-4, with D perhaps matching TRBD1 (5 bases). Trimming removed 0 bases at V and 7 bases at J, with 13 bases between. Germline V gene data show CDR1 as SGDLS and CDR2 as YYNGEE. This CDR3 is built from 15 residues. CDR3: CASSVEAGLTEKLFF. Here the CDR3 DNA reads TGTGCCAGCAGCGTAGAGGCAGGGCTAACTGAAAAACTGTTTTTT. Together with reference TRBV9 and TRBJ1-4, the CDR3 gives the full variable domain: DSGVTQTPKHLITATGQRVTLRCSPRSGDLSVYWYQQSLDQGLQFLIQYYNGEERAKGNILERFSAQQFPDLHSELNLSSLELGDSALYFCASSVEAGLTEKLFFGSGTQLSVL.

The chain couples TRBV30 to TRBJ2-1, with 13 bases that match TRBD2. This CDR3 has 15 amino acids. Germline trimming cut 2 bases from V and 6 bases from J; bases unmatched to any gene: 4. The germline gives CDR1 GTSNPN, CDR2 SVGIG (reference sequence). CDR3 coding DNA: TGTGCCTGGAGTACGGGACTAGCGGGATTCAATGAGCAGTTCTTC. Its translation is CAWSTGLAGFNEQFF.

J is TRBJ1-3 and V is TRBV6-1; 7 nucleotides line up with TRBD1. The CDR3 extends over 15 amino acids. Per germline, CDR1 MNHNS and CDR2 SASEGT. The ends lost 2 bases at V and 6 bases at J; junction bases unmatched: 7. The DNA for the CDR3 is TGTGCCAGCAGTGAACCCAATACAGGGGTAAACACCATATATTTT. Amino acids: CASSEPNTGVNTIYF.

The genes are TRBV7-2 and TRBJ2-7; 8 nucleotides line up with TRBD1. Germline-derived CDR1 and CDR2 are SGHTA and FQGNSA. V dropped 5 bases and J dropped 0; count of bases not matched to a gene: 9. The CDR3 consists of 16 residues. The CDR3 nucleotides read TGTGCCAGCAGCACCGGACAGGGCCGAGGCTCCTACGAGCAGTACTTC. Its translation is CASSTGQGRGSYEQYF.

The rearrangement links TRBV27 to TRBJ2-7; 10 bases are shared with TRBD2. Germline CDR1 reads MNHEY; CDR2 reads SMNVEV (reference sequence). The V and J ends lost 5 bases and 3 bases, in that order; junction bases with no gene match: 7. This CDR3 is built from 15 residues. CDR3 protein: CASSLRLAGDYEQYF. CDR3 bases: TGTGCCAGCAGTCTGAGACTAGCGGGTGACTACGAGCAGTACTTC.

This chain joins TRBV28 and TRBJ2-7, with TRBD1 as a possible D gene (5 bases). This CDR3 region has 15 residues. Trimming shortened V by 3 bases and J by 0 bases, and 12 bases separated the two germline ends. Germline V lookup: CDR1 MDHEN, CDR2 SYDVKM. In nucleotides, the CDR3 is TGTGCCAGCAGTTTCAGAAGACAGCACTCCTACGAGCAGTACTTC. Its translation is CASSFRRQHSYEQYF.

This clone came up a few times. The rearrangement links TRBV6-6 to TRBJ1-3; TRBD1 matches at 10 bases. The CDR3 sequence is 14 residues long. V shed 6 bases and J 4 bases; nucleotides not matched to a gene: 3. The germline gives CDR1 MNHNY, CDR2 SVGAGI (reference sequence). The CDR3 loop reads CASRTGGAGNTIYF. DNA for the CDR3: TGTGCCAGCAGGACAGGGGGCGCAGGAAACACCATATATTTT.

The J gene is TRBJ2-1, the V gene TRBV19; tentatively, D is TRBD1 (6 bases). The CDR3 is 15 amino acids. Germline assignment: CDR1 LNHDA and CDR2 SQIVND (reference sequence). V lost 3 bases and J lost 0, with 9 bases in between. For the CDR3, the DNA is TGTGCCAGTAGTATGGACAGTCGCTCCTACAATGAGCAGTTCTTC. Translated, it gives CASSMDSRSYNEQFF.